This T cell receptor beta chain was found in a study of tumor-infiltrating lymphocytes in oesophageal squamous cell carcinoma. This clonotype was picked up a small number of times. From the PCR reads, TCRdb called clonotypes with MiXCR, one entry per CDR3 protein. The repertoire holds approximately 19,000 distinct CDR3 sequences, with 40% to 45% as singletons. The CDR3 loop spans 17 amino acids. Trimming pared 7 bases from V and 3 bases from J, leaving 24 bases between. Sequenced sample: normal esophageal tissue next to the tumor. The rearrangement links TRBV12-3 or TRBV12-4 to TRBJ1-1, with a possible D match to TRBD1 (6 bases). This TCR was sampled from a female donor with esophageal squamous cell carcinoma. As DNA, the CDR3 is TGTGCCAGCATCCTTTTCGAACAGGGTAGCGGGGACACTGAAGCTTTCTTT. This gives the protein CASILFEQGSGDTEAFF.